This T cell receptor (beta chain) was captured in a study of patients and donors after allogeneic stem cell transplantation. This clonotype was observed a few times. Using its own MiXCR run on the RT-PCR reads, TCRdb lists one record per CDR3 protein. The sample yields around 23,000 distinct CDR3 sequences, under 55% seen once. V was shortened by 0 bases and J by 7 bases, with 11 bases between the two germline ends. The CDR3 sequence is 14 residues long. The germline V gene encodes CDR1 SGHRS and CDR2 YFSETQ. The material sequenced was blood, either unsorted or a sorted T cell fraction (not recorded which). The chain employs TRBV5-1 and TRBJ2-1; perhaps TRBD1 as D (5 bases). The TCR originated in a human donor who was either an allogeneic HSCT recipient or a stem cell or donor lymphocyte infusion donor (not recorded which). It is not recorded whose cells these are; they may come from a transplant donor. The CDR3 is CASSLEQGWNEQFF. The CDR3 DNA reads TGCGCCAGCAGCTTGGAGCAGGGTTGGAATGAGCAGTTCTTC.